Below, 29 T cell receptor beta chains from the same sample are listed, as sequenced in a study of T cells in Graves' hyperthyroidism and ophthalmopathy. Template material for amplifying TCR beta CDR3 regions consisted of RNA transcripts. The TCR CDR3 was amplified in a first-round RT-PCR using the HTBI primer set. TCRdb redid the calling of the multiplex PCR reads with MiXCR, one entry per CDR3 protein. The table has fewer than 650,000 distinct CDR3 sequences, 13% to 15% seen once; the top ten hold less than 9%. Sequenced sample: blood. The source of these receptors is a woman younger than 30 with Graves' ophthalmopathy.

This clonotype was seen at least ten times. The DNA for the CDR3 is TGTGCCAGCAGCCCGGGACAGGGGGCCGGCTATGGCTACACCTTC. Encoded protein: CASSPGQGAGYGYTF. The chain combines TRBV7-8 with TRBJ1-2; 12 nucleotides match TRBD1. The CDR3 loop spans 15 amino acids. Germline trimming cut 5 bases from V and 4 bases from J; bases unmatched to any gene: 5. Germline assignment: CDR1 SGHVS and CDR2 FQNEAQ.

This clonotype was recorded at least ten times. In DNA, the CDR3 is TGCAGCGTTGAGTCCCAAGGTCCGGATACGCAGTATTTT. Translating it yields CSVESQGPDTQYF. The chain employs TRBV29-1 and TRBJ2-3; no reliable D call. This CDR3 comprises 13 residues. Germline loops: CDR1 SQVTM, CDR2 ANQGSEA. Trimming shortened V by 3 bases and J by 6 bases, and 13 bases separated the two germline ends.

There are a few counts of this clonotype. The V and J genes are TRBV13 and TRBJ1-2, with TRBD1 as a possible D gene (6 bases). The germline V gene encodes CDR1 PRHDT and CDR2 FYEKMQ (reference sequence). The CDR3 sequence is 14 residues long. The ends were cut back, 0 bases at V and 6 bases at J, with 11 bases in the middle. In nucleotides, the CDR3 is TGTGCCAGCAGCTTAGGCAGGGGATTGCATGGCTACACCTTC. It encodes CASSLGRGLHGYTF.

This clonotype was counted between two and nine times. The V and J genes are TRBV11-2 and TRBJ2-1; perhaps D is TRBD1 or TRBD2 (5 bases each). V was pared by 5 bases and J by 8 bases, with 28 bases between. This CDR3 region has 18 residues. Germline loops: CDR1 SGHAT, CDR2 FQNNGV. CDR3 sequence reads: CASSGTGDVWWVLDEQFF. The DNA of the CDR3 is TGTGCCAGCAGCGGGACCGGGGATGTCTGGTGGGTTTTAGATGAGCAGTTCTTC. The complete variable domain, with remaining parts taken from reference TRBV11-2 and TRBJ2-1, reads EAGVAQSPRYKIIEKRQSVAFWCNPISGHATLYWYQQILGQGPKLLIQFQNNGVVDDSQLPKDRFSAERLKGVDSTLKIQPAKLEDSAVYLCASSGTGDVWWVLDEQFFGPGTRLTVL.

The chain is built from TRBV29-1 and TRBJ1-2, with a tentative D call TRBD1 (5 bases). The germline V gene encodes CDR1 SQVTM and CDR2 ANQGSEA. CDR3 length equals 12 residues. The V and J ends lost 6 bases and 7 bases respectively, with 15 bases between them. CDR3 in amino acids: CSVATPGGGYTF. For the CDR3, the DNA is TGCAGCGTGGCAACGCCCGGGGGTGGCTACACCTTC.

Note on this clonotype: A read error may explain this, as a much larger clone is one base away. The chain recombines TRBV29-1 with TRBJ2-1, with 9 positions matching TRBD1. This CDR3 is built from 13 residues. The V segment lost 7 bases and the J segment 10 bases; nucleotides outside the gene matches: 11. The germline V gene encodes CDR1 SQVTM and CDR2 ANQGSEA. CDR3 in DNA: TGCAGCGCCCGACAGGGGGGGAAATACGAGCAGTTCTTC. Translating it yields CSARQGGKYEQFF.

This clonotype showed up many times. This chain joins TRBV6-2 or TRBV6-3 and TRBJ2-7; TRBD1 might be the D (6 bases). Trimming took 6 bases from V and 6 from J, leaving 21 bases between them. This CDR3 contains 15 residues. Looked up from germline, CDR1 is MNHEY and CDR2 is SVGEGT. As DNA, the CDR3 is TGTGCCAGCAGAGACCTCAGGGGAAAAGTAAGCGAGCAGTACTTC. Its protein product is CASRDLRGKVSEQYF.

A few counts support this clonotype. The DNA of the CDR3 is TGTGCCAGTGATGGACCAAACACCGGGGAGCTGTTTTTT. Its protein is CASDGPNTGELFF. The rearrangement uses TRBV19 and TRBJ2-2; D remains unclear. Germline CDR1 is LNHDA and CDR2 is SQIVND (reference sequence). The CDR3 is made up of 13 amino acids. V lost 8 bases and J lost 2, with 9 bases in between.

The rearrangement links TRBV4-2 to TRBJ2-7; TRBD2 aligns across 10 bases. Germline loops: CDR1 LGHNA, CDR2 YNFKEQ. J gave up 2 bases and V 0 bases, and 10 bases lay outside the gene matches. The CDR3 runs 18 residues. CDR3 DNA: TGTGCCAGCAGCCAAGATTGGCGGACTAGCGGCTTTCCCTACGAGCAGTACTTC. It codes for CASSQDWRTSGFPYEQYF.

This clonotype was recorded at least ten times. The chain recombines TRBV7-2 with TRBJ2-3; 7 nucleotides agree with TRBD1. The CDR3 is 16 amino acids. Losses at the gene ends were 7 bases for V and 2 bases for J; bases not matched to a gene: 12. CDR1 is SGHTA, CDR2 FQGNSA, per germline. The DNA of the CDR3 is TGTGCCAGCACCTACGGGACAGCTAAACTCACAGATACGCAGTATTTT. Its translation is CASTYGTAKLTDTQYF.

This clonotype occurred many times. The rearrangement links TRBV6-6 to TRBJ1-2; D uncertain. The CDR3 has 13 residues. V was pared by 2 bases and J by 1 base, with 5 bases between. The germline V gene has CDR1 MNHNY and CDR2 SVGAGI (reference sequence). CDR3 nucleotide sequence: TGTGCCAGCAGTTACGAGAATAACTATGGCTACACCTTC. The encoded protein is CASSYENNYGYTF.

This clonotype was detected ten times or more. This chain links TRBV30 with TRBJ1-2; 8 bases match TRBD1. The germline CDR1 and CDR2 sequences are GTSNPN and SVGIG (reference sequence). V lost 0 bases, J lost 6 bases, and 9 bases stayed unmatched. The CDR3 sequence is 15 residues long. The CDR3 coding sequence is TGTGCCTGGAGTGTAGGGACAGGTACCTCCGATGGCTACACCTTC. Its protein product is CAWSVGTGTSDGYTF.

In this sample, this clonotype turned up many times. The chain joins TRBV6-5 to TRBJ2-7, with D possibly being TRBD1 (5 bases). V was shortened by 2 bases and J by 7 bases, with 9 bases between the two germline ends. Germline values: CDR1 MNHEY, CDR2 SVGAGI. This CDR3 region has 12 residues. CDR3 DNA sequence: TGTGCCAGCAGTTACAATAACAGGGAGCAGTACTTC. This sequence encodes CASSYNNREQYF.

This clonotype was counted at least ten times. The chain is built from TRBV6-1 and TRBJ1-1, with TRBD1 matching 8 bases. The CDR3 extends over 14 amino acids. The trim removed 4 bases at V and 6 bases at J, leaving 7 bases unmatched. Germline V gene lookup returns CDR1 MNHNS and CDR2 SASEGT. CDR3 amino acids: CASSVPGGRAEAFF. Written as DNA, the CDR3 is TGTGCCAGCAGTGTCCCAGGGGGCAGGGCTGAAGCTTTCTTT.

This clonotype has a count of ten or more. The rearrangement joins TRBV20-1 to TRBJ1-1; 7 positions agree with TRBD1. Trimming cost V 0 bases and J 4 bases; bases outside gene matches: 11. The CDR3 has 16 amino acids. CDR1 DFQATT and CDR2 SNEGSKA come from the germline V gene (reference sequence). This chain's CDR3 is CSAREVGQRGTTEAFF. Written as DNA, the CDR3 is TGCAGTGCTAGAGAAGTGGGACAGAGGGGAACCACTGAAGCTTTCTTT.

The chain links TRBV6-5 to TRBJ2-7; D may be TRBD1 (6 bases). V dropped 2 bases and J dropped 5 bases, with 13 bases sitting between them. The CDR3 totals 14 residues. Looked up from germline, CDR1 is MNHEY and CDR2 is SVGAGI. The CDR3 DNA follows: TGTGCCAGCAGTTACGTACAGGGTTCCAACGAGCAGTACTTC. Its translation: CASSYVQGSNEQYF.

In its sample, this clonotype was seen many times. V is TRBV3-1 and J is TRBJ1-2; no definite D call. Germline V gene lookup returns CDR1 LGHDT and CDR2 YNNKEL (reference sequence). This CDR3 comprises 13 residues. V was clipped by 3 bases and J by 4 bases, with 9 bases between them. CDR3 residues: CASSQSGGYGYTF. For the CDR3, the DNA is TGTGCCAGCAGCCAGAGCGGCGGCTATGGCTACACCTTC.

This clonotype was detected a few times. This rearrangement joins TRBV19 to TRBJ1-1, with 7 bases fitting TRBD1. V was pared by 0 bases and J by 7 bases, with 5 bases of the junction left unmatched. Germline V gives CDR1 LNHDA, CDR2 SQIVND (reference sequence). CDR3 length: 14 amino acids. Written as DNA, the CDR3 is TGTGCCAGTAGTATAGAAGGGGGCCGAGGTGAAGCTTTCTTT. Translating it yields CASSIEGGRGEAFF.

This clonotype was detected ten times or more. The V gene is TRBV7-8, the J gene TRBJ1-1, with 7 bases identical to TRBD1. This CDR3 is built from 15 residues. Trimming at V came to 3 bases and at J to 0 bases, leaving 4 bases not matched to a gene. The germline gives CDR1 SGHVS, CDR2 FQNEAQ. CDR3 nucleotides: TGTGCCAGCAGCTTTCGGCAGGGGGTGAACACTGAAGCTTTCTTT. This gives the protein CASSFRQGVNTEAFF.

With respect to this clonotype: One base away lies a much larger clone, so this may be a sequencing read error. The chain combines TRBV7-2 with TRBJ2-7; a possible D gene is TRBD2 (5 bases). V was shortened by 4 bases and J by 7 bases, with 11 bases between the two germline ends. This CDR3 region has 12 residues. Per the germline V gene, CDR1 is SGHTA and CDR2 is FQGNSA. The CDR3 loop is CASSSDCWEQYF. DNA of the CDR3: TGTGCCAGCAGCTCGGACTGTTGGGAGCAGTACTTC.

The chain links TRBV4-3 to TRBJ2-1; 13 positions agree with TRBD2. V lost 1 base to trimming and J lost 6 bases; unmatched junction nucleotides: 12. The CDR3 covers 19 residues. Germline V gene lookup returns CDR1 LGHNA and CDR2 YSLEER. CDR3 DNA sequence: TGCGCCAGCAGCCAAGGAAGTTATCAGGGACTAGCGGGAATCAATGAGCAGTTCTTC. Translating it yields CASSQGSYQGLAGINEQFF.

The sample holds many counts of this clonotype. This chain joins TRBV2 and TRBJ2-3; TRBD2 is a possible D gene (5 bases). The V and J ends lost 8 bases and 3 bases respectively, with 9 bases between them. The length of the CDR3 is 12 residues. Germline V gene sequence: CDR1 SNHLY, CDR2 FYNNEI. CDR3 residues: CASGVATDTQYF. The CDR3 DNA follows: TGTGCCAGCGGGGTAGCGACAGATACGCAGTATTTT.

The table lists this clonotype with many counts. The CDR3 DNA follows: TGTGCCAGCAGTAAGGGAGACCAAGAGACCCAGTACTTC. It translates to CASSKGDQETQYF. The chain couples TRBV6-2 or TRBV6-3 to TRBJ2-5, with D possibly TRBD2 on 5 matching bases. The CDR3 has 13 amino acids. Trimming shortened V by 5 bases and J by 0 bases, and 7 bases separated the two germline ends. Looked up from germline, CDR1 is MNHEY and CDR2 is SVGEGT.

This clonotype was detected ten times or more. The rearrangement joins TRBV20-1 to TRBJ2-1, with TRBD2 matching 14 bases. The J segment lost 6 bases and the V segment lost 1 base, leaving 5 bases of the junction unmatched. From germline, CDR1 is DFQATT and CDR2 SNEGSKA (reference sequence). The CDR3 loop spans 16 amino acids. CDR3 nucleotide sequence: TGCAGTGCTAGAGGGGGGACTAGCGGGAGTGGCAATGAGCAGTTCTTC. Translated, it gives CSARGGTSGSGNEQFF.

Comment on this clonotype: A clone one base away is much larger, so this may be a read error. The chain's CDR3 is CASTGVPSWPYEQYF. The CDR3 coding sequence is TGTGCCAGCACGGGGGTTCCATCCTGGCCCTACGAGCAGTACTTC. The chain employs TRBV6-1 and TRBJ2-7, with D perhaps matching TRBD2 (6 bases). The CDR3 totals 15 residues. Between the trimmed V and J ends, which lost 7 bases and 2 bases, there was a span of 18 bases. The germline V gene has CDR1 MNHNS and CDR2 SASEGT.

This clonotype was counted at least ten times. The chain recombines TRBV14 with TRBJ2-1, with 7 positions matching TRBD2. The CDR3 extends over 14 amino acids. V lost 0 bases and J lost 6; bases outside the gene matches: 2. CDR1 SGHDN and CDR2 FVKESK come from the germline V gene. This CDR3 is CASSQEAGLNEQFF. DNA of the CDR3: TGTGCCAGCAGCCAAGAAGCGGGACTCAATGAGCAGTTCTTC.

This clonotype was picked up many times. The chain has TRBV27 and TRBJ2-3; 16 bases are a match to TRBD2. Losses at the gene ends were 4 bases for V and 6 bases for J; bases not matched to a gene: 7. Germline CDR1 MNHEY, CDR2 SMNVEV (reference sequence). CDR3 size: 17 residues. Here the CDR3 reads CASSSMGLAGGWDTQYF. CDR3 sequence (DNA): TGTGCCAGCAGTTCCATGGGACTAGCGGGAGGGTGGGATACGCAGTATTTT.

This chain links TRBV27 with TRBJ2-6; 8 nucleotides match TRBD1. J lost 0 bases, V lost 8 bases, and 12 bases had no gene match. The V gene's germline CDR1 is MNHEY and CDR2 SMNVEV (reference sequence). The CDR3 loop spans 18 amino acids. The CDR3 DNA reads TGTGCCAGCGGGGCAGGGGGCTCATCCCTCTCTGGGGCCAACGTCCTGACTTTC. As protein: CASGAGGSSLSGANVLTF.

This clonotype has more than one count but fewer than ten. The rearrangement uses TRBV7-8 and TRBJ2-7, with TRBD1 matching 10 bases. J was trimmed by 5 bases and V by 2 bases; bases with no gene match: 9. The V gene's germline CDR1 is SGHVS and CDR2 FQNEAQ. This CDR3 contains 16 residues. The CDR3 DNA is TGTGCCAGCAGCTTATTCGGACAGGGGGTATGGAACGAGCAGTACTTC. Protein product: CASSLFGQGVWNEQYF.